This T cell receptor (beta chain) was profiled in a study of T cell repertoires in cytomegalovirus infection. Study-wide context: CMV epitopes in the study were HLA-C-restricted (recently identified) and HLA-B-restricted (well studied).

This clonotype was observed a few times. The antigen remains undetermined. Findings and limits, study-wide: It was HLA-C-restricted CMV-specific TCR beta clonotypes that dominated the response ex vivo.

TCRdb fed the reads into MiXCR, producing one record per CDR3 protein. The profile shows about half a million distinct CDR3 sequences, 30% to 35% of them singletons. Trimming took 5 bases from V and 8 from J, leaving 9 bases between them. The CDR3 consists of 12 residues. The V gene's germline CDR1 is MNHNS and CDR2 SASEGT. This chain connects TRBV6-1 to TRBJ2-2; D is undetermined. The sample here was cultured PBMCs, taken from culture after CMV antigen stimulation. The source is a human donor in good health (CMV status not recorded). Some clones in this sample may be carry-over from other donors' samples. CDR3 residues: CASSMLIGELFF. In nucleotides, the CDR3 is TGTGCCAGCAGTATGTTGATTGGGGAGCTGTTTTTT.